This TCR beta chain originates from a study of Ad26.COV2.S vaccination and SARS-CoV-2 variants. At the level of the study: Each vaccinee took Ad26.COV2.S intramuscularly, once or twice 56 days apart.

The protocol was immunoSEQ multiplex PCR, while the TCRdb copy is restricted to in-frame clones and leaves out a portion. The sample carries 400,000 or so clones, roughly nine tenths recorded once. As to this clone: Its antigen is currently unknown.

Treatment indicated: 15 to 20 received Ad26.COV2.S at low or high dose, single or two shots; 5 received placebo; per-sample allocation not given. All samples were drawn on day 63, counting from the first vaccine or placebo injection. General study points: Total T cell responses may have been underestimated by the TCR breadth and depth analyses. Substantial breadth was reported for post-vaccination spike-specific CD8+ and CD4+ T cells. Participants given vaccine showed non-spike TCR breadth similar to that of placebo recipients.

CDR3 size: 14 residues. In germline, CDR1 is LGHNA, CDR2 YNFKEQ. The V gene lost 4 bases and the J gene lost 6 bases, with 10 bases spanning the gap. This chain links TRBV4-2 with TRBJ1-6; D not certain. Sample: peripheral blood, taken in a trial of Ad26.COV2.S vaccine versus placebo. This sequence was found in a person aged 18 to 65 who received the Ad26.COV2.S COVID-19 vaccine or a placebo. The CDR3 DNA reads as TGTGCCAGCAGCCCGCTTGGGTTTAATTCACCCCTCCACTTT. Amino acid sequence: CASSPLGFNSPLHF.